This T cell receptor beta chain was retrieved from a study of cytomegalovirus exposure and HLA in healthy donors. Findings and limits, study-wide: In vitro, a few CMV-associated chains proved specific for CMV antigens. Among TCR beta chains of equal frequency, HLA-associated ones were more clonally expanded in a later analysis.

Germline values: CDR1 LNHDA, CDR2 SQIVND (reference sequence). The CDR3 is 16 amino acids. V lost 5 bases and J 2 bases, leaving 16 bases between the germline ends. The PCR contained 60 Vbeta and 13 Jbeta primers. Sequencing was performed with immunoSEQ multiplex PCR; in TCRdb, only in-frame clones are kept and a portion is missing. The data hold just over 150,000 clones, with nearly 80% observed a single time. Comments on this clone: The target antigen is unknown.

Sequencing was carried out using PBMCs. This receptor was taken from a woman in her thirties or forties in good health and CMV-seronegative. The chain joins TRBV19 to TRBJ1-5; a possible D gene is TRBD1 (5 bases). The CDR3 DNA follows: TGTGCCAGTAGTGAAGGACATGCGAATGGCAATCAGCCCCAGCATTTT. It encodes CASSEGHANGNQPQHF.